What follows describes a single T cell receptor beta chain. Other DNA sequences of this sample code for an identical CDR3. The source of the sample is a study of blood T cell repertoires in COVID-19. Libraries were prepared by immunoSEQ multiplex PCR; TCRdb keeps only in-frame clonotypes and omits some of them. This table has about 220,000 clones, about nine tenths appearing once. The V end was cut by 3 bases, the J end by 2 bases, with 7 bases between. The CDR3 has 13 amino acids. Germline CDR1 is KGHSH and CDR2 is LQKENI. Participants were aged roughly 18 to 90 years from some 24 US areas. Participants reported their clinical history, and cohort assignment relied on those reports.

V gene TRBV18 combines with J gene TRBJ1-1; D remains ambiguous. The clonotype originates from a woman aged 40 to 50 with acute COVID-19. Sample: PBMCs or T cells enriched from blood (not recorded which). The CDR3 bases are TGTGCCAGCTCACCCGGACTAAACACTGAAGCTTTCTTT. Encoded protein: CASSPGLNTEAFF.